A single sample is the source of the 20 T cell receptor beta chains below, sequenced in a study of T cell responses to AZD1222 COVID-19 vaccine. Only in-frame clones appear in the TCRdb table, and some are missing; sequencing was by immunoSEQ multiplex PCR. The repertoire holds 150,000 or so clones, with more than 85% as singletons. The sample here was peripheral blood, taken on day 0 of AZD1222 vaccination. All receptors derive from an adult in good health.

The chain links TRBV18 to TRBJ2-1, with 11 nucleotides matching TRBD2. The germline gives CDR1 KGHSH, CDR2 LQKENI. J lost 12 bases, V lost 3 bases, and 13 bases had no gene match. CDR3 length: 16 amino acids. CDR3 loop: CASSPVLGTSGSRQFF. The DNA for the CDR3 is TGTGCCAGCTCACCGGTTCTTGGAACTAGCGGGAGTCGGCAGTTCTTC.

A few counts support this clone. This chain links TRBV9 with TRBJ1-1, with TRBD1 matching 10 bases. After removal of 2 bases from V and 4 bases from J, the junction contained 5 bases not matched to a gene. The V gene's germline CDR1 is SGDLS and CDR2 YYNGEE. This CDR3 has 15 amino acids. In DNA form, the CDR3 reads TGTGCCAGCAGCGTGAGGGACAGGGGCCCCACTGAAGCTTTCTTT. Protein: CASSVRDRGPTEAFF.

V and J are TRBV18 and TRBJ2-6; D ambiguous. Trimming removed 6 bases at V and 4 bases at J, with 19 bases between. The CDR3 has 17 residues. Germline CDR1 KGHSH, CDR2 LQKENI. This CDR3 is CASSGSESWVGANVLTF. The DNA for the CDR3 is TGTGCCAGCTCCGGATCCGAAAGTTGGGTGGGGGCCAACGTCCTGACTTTC.

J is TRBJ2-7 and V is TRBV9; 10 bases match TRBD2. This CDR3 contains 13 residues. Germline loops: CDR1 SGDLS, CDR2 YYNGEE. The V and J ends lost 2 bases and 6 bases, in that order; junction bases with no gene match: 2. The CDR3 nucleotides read TGTGCCAGCAGCGTTTGGACTAGCGGCGAGCAGTACTTC. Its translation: CASSVWTSGEQYF.

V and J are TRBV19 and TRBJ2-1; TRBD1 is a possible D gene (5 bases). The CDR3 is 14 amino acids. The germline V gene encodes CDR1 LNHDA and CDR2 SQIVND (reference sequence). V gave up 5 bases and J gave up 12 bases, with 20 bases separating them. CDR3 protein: CASSPRSDSAWQFF. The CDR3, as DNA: TGTGCCAGTAGTCCCAGGAGCGACAGTGCCTGGCAGTTCTTC.

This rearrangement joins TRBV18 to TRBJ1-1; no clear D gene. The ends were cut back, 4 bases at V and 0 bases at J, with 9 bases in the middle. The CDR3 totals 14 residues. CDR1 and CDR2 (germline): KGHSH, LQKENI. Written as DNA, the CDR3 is TGTGCCAGCTCACTAAGGGAGGTGAACACTGAAGCTTTCTTT. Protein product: CASSLREVNTEAFF.

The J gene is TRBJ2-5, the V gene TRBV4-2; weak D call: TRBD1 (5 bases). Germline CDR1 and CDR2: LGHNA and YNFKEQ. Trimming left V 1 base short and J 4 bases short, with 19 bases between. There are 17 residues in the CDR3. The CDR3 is CASSQGRAGSVAETQYF. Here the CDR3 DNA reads TGTGCCAGCAGCCAAGGTCGGGCAGGGTCGGTAGCAGAGACCCAGTACTTC.

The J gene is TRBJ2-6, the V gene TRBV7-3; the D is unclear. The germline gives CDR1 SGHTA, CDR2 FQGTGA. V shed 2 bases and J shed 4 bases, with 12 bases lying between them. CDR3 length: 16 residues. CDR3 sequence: CASSLVQLSGANVLTF. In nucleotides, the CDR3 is TGTGCCAGCAGCTTAGTCCAGCTGTCCGGGGCCAACGTCCTGACTTTC.

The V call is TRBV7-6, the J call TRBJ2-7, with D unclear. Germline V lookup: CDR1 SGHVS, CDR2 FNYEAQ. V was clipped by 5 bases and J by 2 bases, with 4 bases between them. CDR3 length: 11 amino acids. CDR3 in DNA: TGTGCCAGCAGCCGAGCCTACGAGCAGTACTTC. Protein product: CASSRAYEQYF.

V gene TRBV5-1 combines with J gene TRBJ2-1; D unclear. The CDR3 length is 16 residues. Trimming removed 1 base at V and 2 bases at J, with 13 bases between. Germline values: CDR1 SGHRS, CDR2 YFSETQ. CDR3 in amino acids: CASSLSETPAYNEQFF. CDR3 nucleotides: TGCGCCAGCAGCTTGAGTGAGACTCCAGCCTACAATGAGCAGTTCTTC.

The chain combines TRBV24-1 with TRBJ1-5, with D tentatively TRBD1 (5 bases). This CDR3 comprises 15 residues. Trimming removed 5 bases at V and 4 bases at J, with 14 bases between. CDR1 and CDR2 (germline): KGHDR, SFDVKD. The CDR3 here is CATSGNQGPNQPQHF. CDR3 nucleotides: TGTGCCACCAGTGGAAACCAGGGTCCGAATCAGCCCCAGCATTTT.

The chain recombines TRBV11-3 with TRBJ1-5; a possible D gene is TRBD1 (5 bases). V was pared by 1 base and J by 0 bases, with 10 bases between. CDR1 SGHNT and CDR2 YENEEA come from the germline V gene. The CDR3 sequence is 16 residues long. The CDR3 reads CASSLGQGYSNQPQHF. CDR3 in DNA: TGTGCCAGCAGCTTAGGGCAGGGCTATAGCAATCAGCCCCAGCATTTT.

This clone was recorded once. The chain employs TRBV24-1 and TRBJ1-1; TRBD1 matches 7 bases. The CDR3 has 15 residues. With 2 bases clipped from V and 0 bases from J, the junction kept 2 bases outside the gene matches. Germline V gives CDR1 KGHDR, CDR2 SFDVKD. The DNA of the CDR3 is TGTGCCACCAGTGATTCGACAGGGATGAACACTGAAGCTTTCTTT. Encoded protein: CATSDSTGMNTEAFF.

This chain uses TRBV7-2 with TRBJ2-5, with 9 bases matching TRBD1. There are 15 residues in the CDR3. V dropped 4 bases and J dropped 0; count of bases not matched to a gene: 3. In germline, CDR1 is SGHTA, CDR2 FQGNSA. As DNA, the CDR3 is TGTGCCAGCAGCTGGGGGGACAGGGACCAAGAGACCCAGTACTTC. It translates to CASSWGDRDQETQYF. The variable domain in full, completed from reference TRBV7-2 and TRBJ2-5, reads GAGVSQSPSNKVTEKGKDVELRCDPISGHTALYWYRQSLGQGLEFLIYFQGNSAPDKSGLPSDRFSAERTGGSVSTLTIQRTQQEDSAVYLCASSWGDRDQETQYFGPGTRLLVL.

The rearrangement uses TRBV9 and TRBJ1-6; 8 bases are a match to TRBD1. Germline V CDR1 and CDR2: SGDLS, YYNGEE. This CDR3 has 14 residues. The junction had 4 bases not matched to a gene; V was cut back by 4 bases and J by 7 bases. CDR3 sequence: CASSTRTGNSPLHF. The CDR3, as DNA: TGTGCCAGCAGCACGCGGACAGGGAATTCACCCCTCCACTTT.

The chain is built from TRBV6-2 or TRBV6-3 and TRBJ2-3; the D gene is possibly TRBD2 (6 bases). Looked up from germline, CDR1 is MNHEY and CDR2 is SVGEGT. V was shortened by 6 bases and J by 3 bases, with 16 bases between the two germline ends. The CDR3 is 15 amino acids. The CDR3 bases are TGTGCCAGCAGCCTGAGCGGGTTTGGGACAGATACGCAGTATTTT. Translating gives CASSLSGFGTDTQYF.

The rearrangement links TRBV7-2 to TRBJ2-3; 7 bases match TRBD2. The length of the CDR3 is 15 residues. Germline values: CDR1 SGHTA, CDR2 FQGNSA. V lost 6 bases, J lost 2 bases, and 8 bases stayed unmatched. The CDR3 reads CASSISGEYTDTQYF. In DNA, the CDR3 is TGTGCCAGCAGTATCAGCGGGGAGTACACAGATACGCAGTATTTT.

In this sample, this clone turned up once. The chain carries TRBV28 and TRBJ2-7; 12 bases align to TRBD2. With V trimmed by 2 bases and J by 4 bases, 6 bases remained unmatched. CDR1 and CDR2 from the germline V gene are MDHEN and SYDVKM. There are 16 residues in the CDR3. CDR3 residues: CASSLPLAGGLYEQYF. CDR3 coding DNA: TGTGCCAGCAGTTTACCCCTAGCGGGAGGGCTTTACGAGCAGTACTTC.

In DNA, the CDR3 is TGTGCCAGCAGCGAGGGGATGATGAATTCACCCCTCCACTTT. Protein product: CASSEGMMNSPLHF. V is TRBV3-1 (or the pseudogene TRBV3-2) and J is TRBJ1-6; weak D call: TRBD1 (5 bases). Germline V CDR1 and CDR2: LGHDT, YNNKEL (reference sequence). Trimming removed 5 bases at V and 7 bases at J, with 12 bases between. CDR3 length equals 14 residues.

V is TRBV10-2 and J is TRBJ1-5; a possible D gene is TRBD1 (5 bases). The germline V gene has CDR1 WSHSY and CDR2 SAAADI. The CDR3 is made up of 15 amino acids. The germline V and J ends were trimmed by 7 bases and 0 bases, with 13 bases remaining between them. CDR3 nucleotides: TGCGCCAGCAAGGCAGGGAAGGATAGCAATCAGCCCCAGCATTTT. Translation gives CASKAGKDSNQPQHF.